The TCR beta chain described here comes from a study of blood T cell repertoires in COVID-19. Overall study context: Samples representing acute and convalescent COVID-19 were sourced from the United States, Italy and Spain. T cells, B-cell-depleted T cells, or PBMCs provided the cDNA or gDNA that served as material.

Assay used: immunoSEQ multiplex PCR; TCRdb lists only in-frame clones, some missing. Of some 190,000 clones listed, approximately 91% are singletons. Sequencing was carried out using peripheral blood. This sequence was found in a man younger than 35 with active or convalescent COVID-19.

The chain's CDR3 is CASSRRATARNTEAFF. Here the CDR3 DNA reads TGTGCCAGCAGCAGGAGAGCGACAGCCCGGAACACTGAAGCTTTCTTT. The V gene is TRBV9, the J gene TRBJ1-1; weak D call: TRBD1 (5 bases). The CDR3 covers 16 residues. Trimming shortened V by 4 bases and J by 1 base, and 17 bases separated the two germline ends. CDR1 and CDR2 (germline): SGDLS, YYNGEE.